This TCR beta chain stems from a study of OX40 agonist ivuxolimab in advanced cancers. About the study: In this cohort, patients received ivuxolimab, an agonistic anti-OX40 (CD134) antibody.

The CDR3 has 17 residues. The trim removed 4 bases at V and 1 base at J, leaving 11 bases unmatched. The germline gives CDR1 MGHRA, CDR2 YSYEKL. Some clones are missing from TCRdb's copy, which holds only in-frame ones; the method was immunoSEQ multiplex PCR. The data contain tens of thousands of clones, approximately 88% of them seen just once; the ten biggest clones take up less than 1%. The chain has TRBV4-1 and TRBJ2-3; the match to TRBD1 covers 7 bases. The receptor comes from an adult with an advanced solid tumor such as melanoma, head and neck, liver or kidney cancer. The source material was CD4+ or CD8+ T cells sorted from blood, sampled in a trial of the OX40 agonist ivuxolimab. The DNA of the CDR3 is TGCGCCAGCAGCCGAGCAAAGACAGGGACCCGCACAGATACGCAGTATTTT. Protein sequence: CASSRAKTGTRTDTQYF.